Below, 23 T cell receptor beta chains from the same sample are listed, as sequenced in a study of persistence of HIV-infected CD4 T cells. Sequencing used immunoSEQ version 4 in survey mode. This table comes from immunoSEQ multiplex PCR, and its TCRdb copy is limited to in-frame clones, with some not included. Of 25,000 to 30,000 clones listed, roughly four fifths were seen once; the top ten hold 4% to 5%. Stimulation used around 10 ug/mL lysate from CMV-infected fibroblasts. CD40L-negative CD69-negative CD45RO-high memory CD4+ T cells were sorted as populations depleted of antigen-responding cells. Their target antigens are unknown. The source material was CD4+ T cells sorted from PBMCs after roughly 18-hour stimulation, sampled from a patient who received antiretroviral therapy. Every receptor here comes from an adult man with HIV who was CMV-seropositive.

The chain has TRBV6-5 and TRBJ2-7; 7 nucleotides match TRBD1. V dropped 5 bases and J dropped 2; count of bases not matched to a gene: 6. Germline CDR1 MNHEY, CDR2 SVGAGI. The CDR3 loop spans 14 amino acids. In DNA form, the CDR3 reads TGTGCCAGCAGTCTTCGAGGGGGCCCCTACGAGCAGTACTTC. It translates to CASSLRGGPYEQYF.

This clone was found once. J is TRBJ2-7 and V is TRBV5-8, with 7 bases matching TRBD1. CDR1 is SGHTS and CDR2 is YDEGEE in the germline V gene. The CDR3 covers 15 residues. V lost 4 bases and J lost 1; bases outside the gene matches: 8. CDR3 in amino acids: CASSPFRQGSYEQYF. The CDR3 DNA follows: TGTGCCAGCAGCCCCTTTCGACAGGGTTCCTACGAGCAGTACTTC. Drawing the rest from reference TRBV5-8 and TRBJ2-7, the complete variable domain is EAGVTQSPTHLIKTRGQQATLRCSPISGHTSVYWYQQALGLGLQFLLWYDEGEERNRGNFPPRFSGRQFPNYSSELNVNALELEDSALYLCASSPFRQGSYEQYFGPGTRLTVT.

The rearrangement joins TRBV10-3 to TRBJ1-6; D ambiguous. Germline V gives CDR1 ENHRY, CDR2 SYGVKD. This CDR3 comprises 14 residues. V was cut by 7 bases and J by 5 bases, with 12 bases left in between. The CDR3 sequence: CAINTGSHNSPLHF. The CDR3 bases are TGTGCCATCAATACCGGATCCCATAATTCACCCCTCCACTTT.

The chain couples TRBV7-3 to TRBJ2-7; TRBD1 is a possible D gene (5 bases). CDR1 and CDR2 from the germline V gene are SGHTA and FQGTGA. The CDR3 has 18 amino acids. The germline V and J ends were trimmed by 0 bases and 5 bases, with 23 bases remaining between them. In DNA, the CDR3 is TGTGCCAGCAGCTTAACCTGGATCAGGGCCCCGAATTGCAACGAGCAGTACTTC. Its translation: CASSLTWIRAPNCNEQYF.

The chain couples TRBV5-4 to TRBJ2-5; tentative D call: TRBD1 (6 bases). Trimming removed 4 bases at V and 2 bases at J, with 9 bases between. The germline V gene has CDR1 SGHNT and CDR2 YYREEE (reference sequence). The CDR3 sequence is 13 residues long. CDR3 protein: CASSLGQQETQYF. CDR3 coding DNA: TGTGCCAGCAGCCTAGGACAGCAAGAGACCCAGTACTTC.

V usage is TRBV27 and J usage is TRBJ1-6; 7 positions agree with TRBD1. There are 14 residues in the CDR3. From germline, CDR1 is MNHEY and CDR2 SMNVEV (reference sequence). The V segment lost 6 bases and the J segment 5 bases; nucleotides outside the gene matches: 4. This chain's CDR3 is CASSPRGNNSPLHF. The DNA for the CDR3 is TGTGCCAGCAGCCCCAGGGGGAATAATTCACCCCTCCACTTT.

This clone appeared once. The chain employs TRBV11-2 and TRBJ2-7; D is possibly TRBD1 or TRBD2 (5 bases each). The length of the CDR3 is 13 residues. The ends were cut back, 8 bases at V and 6 bases at J, with 17 bases in the middle. The germline gives CDR1 SGHAT, CDR2 FQNNGV. The CDR3: CASEGGAGVEQYF. The DNA of the CDR3 is TGTGCCAGCGAAGGTGGGGCGGGTGTCGAGCAGTACTTC.

The rearrangement links TRBV7-2 to TRBJ1-5; D may be TRBD1 (6 bases). The germline CDR1 and CDR2 sequences are SGHTA and FQGNSA. Between the trimmed V and J ends, which lost 1 base and 7 bases, there was a span of 17 bases. The CDR3 is 16 amino acids. The CDR3 nucleotides read TGTGCCAGCAGCTTAGGGGGGTCGGGACACATCCAGCCCCAGCATTTT. It yields the protein CASSLGGSGHIQPQHF.

CDR3 sequence reads: CASRRQFPGANVLTF. The CDR3 nucleotides are TGTGCCAGCAGAAGACAATTTCCTGGGGCCAACGTCCTGACTTTC. The chain joins TRBV2 to TRBJ2-6; unclear D gene. The V end was cut by 6 bases, the J end by 2 bases, with 11 bases between. The CDR3 runs to 15 residues. The germline gives CDR1 SNHLY, CDR2 FYNNEI. The full variable domain, with the rest looked up from reference TRBV2 and TRBJ2-6, is EPEVTQTPSHQVTQMGQEVILRCVPISNHLYFYWYRQILGQKVEFLVSFYNNEISEKSEIFDDQFSVERPDGSNFTLKIRSTKLEDSAMYFCASRRQFPGANVLTFGAGSRLTVL.

J is TRBJ2-3 and V is TRBV28; D is undetermined. Between the trimmed V and J ends, which lost 8 bases and 0 bases, there was a span of 9 bases. Germline assignment: CDR1 MDHEN and CDR2 SYDVKM. There are 13 residues in the CDR3. The CDR3: CASVLGSTDTQYF. The CDR3 DNA reads as TGTGCCAGCGTGCTCGGGAGCACAGATACGCAGTATTTT.

The rearrangement uses TRBV6-6 and TRBJ1-1; TRBD1 is a possible D gene (5 bases). There are 13 residues in the CDR3. Germline CDR1 MNHNY, CDR2 SVGAGI (reference sequence). V was cut by 8 bases and J by 11 bases, with 21 bases left in between. The CDR3 protein is CASGTQGTSVAFF. The CDR3 DNA reads TGTGCCAGCGGAACCCAGGGTACATCCGTGGCTTTCTTT.

The J gene is TRBJ1-1, the V gene TRBV7-6; 9 positions agree with TRBD1. Germline V gene data show CDR1 as SGHVS and CDR2 as FNYEAQ. Losses at the gene ends were 5 bases for V and 5 bases for J; bases not matched to a gene: 9. This CDR3 contains 15 residues. The DNA for the CDR3 is TGTGCCAGCAGCCTACAAAACAGGGGGCGTACTGAAGCTTTCTTT. It yields the protein CASSLQNRGRTEAFF.

In this sample, this clone turned up once. The chain is built from TRBV5-5 and TRBJ1-2; D is unresolved. Germline lookup yields CDR1 SGHKS and CDR2 YYEKEE (reference sequence). This CDR3 contains 14 residues. V was cut by 5 bases and J by 0 bases, with 11 bases left in between. The CDR3 is CASRSELANYGYTF. As DNA, the CDR3 is TGTGCCAGCAGATCCGAGTTAGCTAACTATGGCTACACCTTC.

The CDR3 DNA reads as TGTGCCAGCAGCTTAGCGGCGGTAGCGGGGGGTACCTCCTACAATGAGCAGTTCTTC. Amino acid sequence: CASSLAAVAGGTSYNEQFF. V is TRBV7-7 and J is TRBJ2-1, with 10 nucleotides matching TRBD2. V was pared by 0 bases and J by 0 bases, with 8 bases of the junction left unmatched. This CDR3 spans 19 amino acids. Germline loops: CDR1 SSHAT, CDR2 FNYEAQ (reference sequence).

The chain uses TRBV12-5 and TRBJ2-1; possible D gene TRBD1, 6 bases. The V end lost 6 bases, the J end lost 3 bases, and 12 bases lay between the germline ends. This CDR3 is 14 amino acids long. CDR1 and CDR2 from the germline V gene are LGHNT and FRNRAP. The CDR3 region is CASGTGQSYNEQFF. CDR3 bases: TGTGCTAGTGGAACCGGACAGAGCTACAATGAGCAGTTCTTC.

This clone showed up just once. The chain has TRBV28 and TRBJ1-4, with D possibly TRBD1 on 6 matching bases. The CDR3 sequence is 17 residues long. The germline V gene has CDR1 MDHEN and CDR2 SYDVKM. The V and J ends lost 6 bases and 8 bases respectively, with 25 bases between them. CDR3 coding DNA: TGTGCCAGCAGCGGCTCTGACCCAGGGGTAGCGCGAGAAAAACTGTTTTTT. Translated, it gives CASSGSDPGVAREKLFF. The variable domain in full, with the rest retrieved from reference TRBV28 and TRBJ1-4, is DVKVTQSSRYLVKRTGEKVFLECVQDMDHENMFWYRQDPGLGLRLIYFSYDVKMKEKGDIPEGYSVSREKKERFSLILESASTNQTSMYLCASSGSDPGVAREKLFFGSGTQLSVL.

This chain joins TRBV2 and TRBJ2-7; D is possibly TRBD1 (6 bases). The V end lost 5 bases, the J end lost 2 bases, and 19 bases lay between the germline ends. Germline CDR1 SNHLY, CDR2 FYNNEI. CDR3 length equals 16 residues. The CDR3 here is CASSRTDPSYTYEQYF. In DNA form, the CDR3 reads TGTGCCAGCAGTCGGACAGATCCAAGCTATACCTACGAGCAGTACTTC.

This clone was detected once. V usage is TRBV25-1 and J usage is TRBJ2-3; no definite D call. There are 13 residues in the CDR3. CDR1 and CDR2 (germline): MGHDK, SYGVNS. V shed 3 bases and J shed 6 bases, with 10 bases lying between them. DNA for the CDR3: TGTGCCAGCAGTGACTGGGGTTGGGATACGCAGTATTTT. Protein product: CASSDWGWDTQYF. The full variable domain, rest sourced from reference TRBV25-1 and TRBJ2-3, is EADIYQTPRYLVIGTGKKITLECSQTMGHDKMYWYQQDPGMELHLIHYSYGVNSTEKGDLSSESTVSRIRTEHFPLTLESARPSHTSQYLCASSDWGWDTQYFGPGTRLTVL.

V gene TRBV19 combines with J gene TRBJ2-7; D unclear. V shed 8 bases and J shed 4 bases, with 6 bases lying between them. This CDR3 region has 10 residues. CDR1 is LNHDA, CDR2 SQIVND, per germline (reference sequence). Here the CDR3 reads CASGTYEQYF. The CDR3 DNA reads TGTGCCAGTGGAACTTACGAGCAGTACTTC. The full variable domain, rest sourced from reference TRBV19 and TRBJ2-7, is DGGITQSPKYLFRKEGQNVTLSCEQNLNHDAMYWYRQDPGQGLRLIYYSQIVNDFQKGDIAEGYSVSREKKESFPLTVTSAQKNPTAFYLCASGTYEQYFGPGTRLTVT.

The chain has TRBV19 and TRBJ2-5; TRBD1 aligns across 7 bases. The CDR3 totals 16 residues. Trimming took 5 bases from V and 4 from J; bases not matched to a gene: 13. Germline CDR1 reads LNHDA; CDR2 reads SQIVND (reference sequence). The CDR3 loop reads CASSVPGTALGETQYF. CDR3 DNA sequence: TGTGCCAGTAGTGTACCCGGGACAGCCCTGGGAGAGACCCAGTACTTC.

The chain employs TRBV18 and TRBJ1-6, with D perhaps matching TRBD1 (6 bases). V was pared by 2 bases and J by 5 bases, with 13 bases between. Looked up from germline, CDR1 is KGHSH and CDR2 is LQKENI. The CDR3 is 16 residues long. CDR3 in amino acids: CASSPGLGADNSPLHF. The DNA for the CDR3 is TGTGCCAGCTCACCAGGGTTGGGGGCCGATAATTCACCCCTCCACTTT.

V gene TRBV2 combines with J gene TRBJ1-6; tentative D call: TRBD1 (5 bases). V was pared by 7 bases and J by 2 bases, with 12 bases between. From germline, CDR1 is SNHLY and CDR2 FYNNEI. The CDR3 covers 15 residues. CDR3: CASTGGTTYNSPLHF. CDR3 in DNA: TGTGCCAGCACCGGGGGGACGACCTATAATTCACCCCTCCACTTT.

J is TRBJ1-1 and V is TRBV29-1; D perhaps matches TRBD1 (6 bases). This CDR3 has 12 residues. Germline CDR1 and CDR2: SQVTM and ANQGSEA. V lost 5 bases and J lost 6, with 13 bases in between. The CDR3 reads CSVPQGKPEAFF. DNA for the CDR3: TGCAGCGTTCCCCAGGGGAAGCCTGAAGCTTTCTTT.